This T cell receptor beta chain came from a study of breast tumors, draining lymph nodes, adjacent tissues. Findings and caveats of the study: Tumors had less TCR diversity than lymph nodes, more than nontumor tissue. Data only fit, rather than demonstrated, lymph node origin of most tumor T cells. Compared with basal-like, luminal-like tumors shared significantly more repertoire with nontumor tissue. Data fit most tumor T cells coming from lymph node, expanding in tumor.

TCRdb analysed the multiplex PCR reads with MiXCR anew, one entry per CDR3 protein. The repertoire includes roughly 100,000 distinct CDR3 sequences, about 29% of them detected once, and under 6% sits in the top ten. This clonotype was counted ten times or more. As yet, its antigen is unknown. Axillary draining lymph nodes of breast cancer patients supplied the node samples. Germline CDR1 MNHEY, CDR2 SVGAGI. This CDR3 region has 15 residues. V shed 7 bases and J 1 base; nucleotides not matched to a gene: 3. Sequences were obtained from axillary lymph node tissue. V usage is TRBV6-5 and J usage is TRBJ2-3; 12 positions match TRBD2. The sequence derives from a female donor with breast cancer. Some clones in this sample may be carry-over from other donors' samples. In DNA form, the CDR3 reads TGTGCCAGCATTCGGACTAGCGGGGGCACAGATACGCAGTATTTT. It specifies CASIRTSGGTDTQYF.